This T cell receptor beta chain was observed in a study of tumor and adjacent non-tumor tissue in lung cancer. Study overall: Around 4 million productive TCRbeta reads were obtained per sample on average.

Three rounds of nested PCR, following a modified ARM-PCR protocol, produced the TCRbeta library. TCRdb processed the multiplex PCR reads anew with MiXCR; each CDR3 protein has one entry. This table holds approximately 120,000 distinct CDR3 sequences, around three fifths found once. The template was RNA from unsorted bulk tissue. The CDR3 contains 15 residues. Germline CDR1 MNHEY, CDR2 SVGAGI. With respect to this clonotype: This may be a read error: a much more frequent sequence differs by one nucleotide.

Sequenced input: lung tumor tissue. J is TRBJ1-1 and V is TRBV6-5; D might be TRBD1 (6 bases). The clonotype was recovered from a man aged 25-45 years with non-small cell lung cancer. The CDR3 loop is CTSSYSWGGTTEAFF. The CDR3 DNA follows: TGTACCAGCAGTTACTCCTGGGGGGGCACGACTGAAGCTTTCTTT.